A selection of T cell receptor beta chains follows, all from one sample in a study of identical twins. TCRdb re-called the 5' RACE reads through MiXCR, storing one row per CDR3 protein. The sample holds 200,000 to 250,000 distinct CDR3 sequences, over 5.5% seen once. This same sample was also part of a study on T cells expressing NK-cell markers.

The sequenced sample was CD8+ T cells sorted from blood. The receptor source for this set is a woman under 30 in good health. CDR3s include the opening cysteine and the closing phenylalanine or tryptophan. Each record gives: D gene, V gene, J gene, clone size, CDR3 protein, CDR3 DNA. D genes are given only for firm matches. Size is stated for part of the rows, as once, few or many counts, or as a class when the clone is expanded.

.,TRBV12-3/TRBV12-4,TRBJ1-1,many,CASTYGNTEAFF,TGTGCCAGCACCTACGGGAACACTGAAGCTTTCTTT
.,TRBV20-1,TRBJ2-7,many,CSASSPGGYEQYF,TGCAGTGCTAGTTCCCCCGGGGGCTACGAGCAGTACTTC
.,TRBV4-3,TRBJ2-1,many,CASSQDTGDEQFF,TGCGCCAGCAGCCAAGATACCGGGGATGAGCAGTTCTTC
TRBD2,TRBV12-3/TRBV12-4,TRBJ2-2,.,CASSPPAGLASGELFF,TGTGCCAGCAGTCCCCCTGCGGGACTAGCCTCCGGGGAGCTGTTTTTT
TRBD2,TRBV20-1,TRBJ2-7,few,CSASLGLALYEQYF,TGCAGTGCTAGTTTGGGACTAGCGCTATACGAGCAGTACTTC
.,TRBV3-1,TRBJ1-3,few,CASSQDPPGSGNTIYF,TGTGCCAGCAGCCAAGATCCCCCAGGGTCTGGAAACACCATATATTTT
TRBD1,TRBV6-1,TRBJ1-4,.,CASTGTADNEKLFF,TGTGCCAGCACTGGGACAGCGGATAATGAAAAACTGTTTTTT
.,TRBV5-1,TRBJ2-1,many,CASSPDVEQFF,TGCGCCAGCAGCCCCGATGTTGAGCAGTTCTTC
.,TRBV6-1,TRBJ1-4,few,CASRGTSTNEKLFF,TGTGCCAGCAGAGGGACATCTACTAATGAAAAACTGTTTTTT
.,TRBV5-6,TRBJ1-2,many,CASSLVLNIRPGGYGYTF,TGTGCCAGCAGCTTGGTTTTGAACATTCGACCAGGCGGCTATGGCTACACCTTC
.,TRBV7-9,TRBJ2-5,many,CASSLFFQGHETQYF,TGTGCCAGCAGCTTATTCTTTCAGGGGCACGAGACCCAGTACTTC
.,TRBV6-1,TRBJ1-4,many,CASRGIDEKLFF,TGTGCCAGCAGGGGGATAGATGAAAAACTGTTTTTT
TRBD2,TRBV20-1,TRBJ2-3,.,CSARTEWTGTSDTDTQYF,TGCAGTGCCAGAACTGAATGGACCGGGACTAGCGACACAGATACGCAGTATTTT
TRBD2,TRBV6-2/TRBV6-3,TRBJ2-7,.,CASSYSPMPQTSGEGYEQYF,TGTGCCAGCAGTTATTCACCTATGCCCCAGACTAGCGGGGAAGGCTACGAGCAGTACTTC
.,TRBV18,TRBJ2-5,few,CASSLYQGLEETQYF,TGTGCCAGCTCACTATACCAGGGTTTAGAAGAGACCCAGTACTTC
TRBD2,TRBV9,TRBJ2-2,.,CASSLSGANTGELFF,TGTGCCAGCAGCCTTAGCGGGGCGAACACCGGGGAGCTGTTTTTT
TRBD2,TRBV9,TRBJ2-3,.,CASSRKSGGVDTQYF,TGTGCCAGCAGCAGGAAGAGCGGGGGGGTAGATACGCAGTATTTT
.,TRBV25-1,TRBJ2-3,few,CASSGWADTQYF,TGTGCCAGCAGTGGATGGGCAGATACGCAGTATTTT
TRBD1,TRBV10-3,TRBJ2-5,many,CAISDWQGAKMGTYQETQYF,TGTGCCATCAGTGATTGGCAGGGGGCGAAGATGGGCACGTACCAAGAGACCCAGTACTTC
TRBD2,TRBV12-3/TRBV12-4,TRBJ2-3,.,CASRFTSGRAQDTQYF,TGTGCCAGCAGGTTCACTAGCGGGAGGGCCCAAGATACGCAGTATTTT
.,TRBV11-2,TRBJ2-7,many,CASSLGVGSSYEQYF,TGTGCCAGCAGCTTAGGCGTAGGGAGCTCCTACGAGCAGTACTTC
.,TRBV12-3/TRBV12-4,TRBJ2-7,few,CASSLGTDQPGQYF,TGTGCCAGCAGTTTGGGTACAGACCAGCCAGGGCAGTACTTC
.,TRBV15,TRBJ2-1,few,CATSRESALAHEQFF,TGTGCCACCAGCAGAGAGTCCGCGCTAGCCCATGAGCAGTTCTTC
.,TRBV7-9,TRBJ1-5,many,CASSAGGQPQHF,TGTGCCAGCAGCGCGGGGGGTCAGCCCCAGCATTTT
TRBD2,TRBV27,TRBJ2-4,.,CASSPGGFLAKNIQYF,TGTGCCAGCAGTCCCGGGGGGTTCCTAGCCAAAAACATTCAGTACTTC
TRBD2,TRBV7-2,TRBJ2-4,few,CASSQRGEDPGDIQYF,TGTGCCAGCAGCCAGCGGGGGGAAGACCCGGGGGACATTCAGTACTTC
.,TRBV12-3/TRBV12-4,TRBJ2-1,many,CASSLLAPGYNEQFF,TGTGCCAGCAGTTTACTGGCCCCAGGGTACAATGAGCAGTTCTTC
.,TRBV4-1,TRBJ1-1,.,CASSLIDTRRTEAFF,TGCGCCAGCAGCCTAATTGACACAAGACGCACTGAAGCTTTCTTT
.,TRBV12-3/TRBV12-4,TRBJ2-1,many,CASEGGVSYNEQFF,TGTGCCAGTGAGGGTGGGGTGTCCTACAATGAGCAGTTCTTC
TRBD1,TRBV5-1,TRBJ1-2,many,CASSLTDREYGYTF,TGCGCCAGCAGCTTGACCGACAGGGAATATGGCTACACCTTC
.,TRBV19,TRBJ1-2,few,CASSMSGNGYTF,TGTGCCAGTAGTATGTCAGGGAATGGCTACACCTTC